This T cell receptor beta chain was captured by sequencing in a study of OX40 agonist ivuxolimab in advanced cancers. Across the whole study: Patients assigned to dose escalation were diagnosed with hepatocellular carcinoma, melanoma, renal cell or head and neck cancer.

Germline CDR1 reads SGHTA; CDR2 reads FQGNSA. CDR3 size: 15 residues. With V trimmed by 5 bases and J by 5 bases, 10 bases remained unmatched. Clones were sequenced by immunoSEQ multiplex PCR, and TCRdb holds only the in-frame ones, with some missing. The repertoire holds some 83,000 clones, with just over 85% as singletons. The chain carries TRBV7-2 and TRBJ2-5, with 8 bases aligning to TRBD1. The source of this sequence is an adult with an advanced solid tumor such as melanoma, head and neck, liver or kidney cancer. The material was CD4+ or CD8+ T cells sorted from blood, obtained in a trial of the OX40 agonist ivuxolimab. The CDR3 nucleotides are TGTGCCAGCAGCCCACCGACAGGGGCAAGGGAGACCCAGTACTTC. Translation: CASSPPTGARETQYF.